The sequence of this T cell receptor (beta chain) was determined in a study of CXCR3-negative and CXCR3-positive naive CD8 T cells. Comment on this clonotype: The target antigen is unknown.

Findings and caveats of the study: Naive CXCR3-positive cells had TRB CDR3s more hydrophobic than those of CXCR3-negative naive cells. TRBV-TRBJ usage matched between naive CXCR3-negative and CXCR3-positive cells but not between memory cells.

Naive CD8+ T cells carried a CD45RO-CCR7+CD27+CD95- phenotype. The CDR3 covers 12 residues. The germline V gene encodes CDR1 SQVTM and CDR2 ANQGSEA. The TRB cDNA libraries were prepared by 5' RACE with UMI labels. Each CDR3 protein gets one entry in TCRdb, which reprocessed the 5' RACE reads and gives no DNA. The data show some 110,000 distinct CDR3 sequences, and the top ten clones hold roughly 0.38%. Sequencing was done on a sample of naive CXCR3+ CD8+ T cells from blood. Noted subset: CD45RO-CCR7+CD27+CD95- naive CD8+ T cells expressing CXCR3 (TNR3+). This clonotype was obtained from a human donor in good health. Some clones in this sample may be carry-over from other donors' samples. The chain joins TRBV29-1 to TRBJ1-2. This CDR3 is CSYKGDEPGYTF.